The rows below give T cell receptor beta chains drawn from one sample of a study of blood T cell repertoires in COVID-19. Here immunoSEQ multiplex PCR was the method, and the copy in TCRdb shows in-frame clones only, minus some. This sample has some 520,000 clones; nearly 90% occur once, and the top ten carry roughly 0.9%. Sequencing was done on a sample of peripheral blood. These receptors were collected from a man younger than 30 with COVID-19, enrolled during active disease. Both conserved end residues are part of each CDR3. The D gene is left open where the match is weak. Only part of the rows carry a size: once, few, many, or a class if the clone is expanded.

v_gene	d_gene	j_gene	abundance	CDR3nt	CDR3aa
TRBV3-1/TRBV3-2	TRBD1	TRBJ1-3	NA	TGTGCCAGCAGCCGGGGACAGGGAAACACCATATATTTT	CASSRGQGNTIYF
TRBV11-3	TRBD1	TRBJ2-7	NA	TGTGCCAGCAGCGAACGGACAGGGGCTTCCTCATTC	CASSERTGASSF
TRBV5-1	TRBD1	TRBJ2-2	NA	TGCGCCAGCAGCTTCGGGACAGGGGGCACCGGGGAGCTGTTTTTT	CASSFGTGGTGELFF
TRBV19	TRBD1	TRBJ2-1	once	TGTGCCAGTAGTATAGATAGGGGGCTCGGATACAATGAGCAGTTCTTC	CASSIDRGLGYNEQFF
TRBV27	TRBD2	TRBJ2-7	NA	TGTGCCAGCAGTCCACTAGCGGGAGCTATCCACGAGCAGTACTTC	CASSPLAGAIHEQYF
TRBV7-9	TRBD1	TRBJ1-2	NA	TGTGCCAGCAGCCCCGTTGGGGGACAGAACTATGGCTACACCTTC	CASSPVGGQNYGYTF
TRBV25-1	NA	TRBJ2-7	NA	TGTGCCAGCAGAGTAGGGGAGGTAACTAGGCAGTACTTC	CASRVGEVTRQYF
TRBV30	NA	TRBJ2-6	NA	TGTGCCTGGTACAGGGCGGGGGCCAACGTCCTGACTTTC	CAWYRAGANVLTF
TRBV10-3	NA	TRBJ2-7	NA	TGTGCCATCAGGGCAGGGGAGTGGGGCTACGAGCAGTACTTC	CAIRAGEWGYEQYF
TRBV19	TRBD1	TRBJ2-5	NA	TGTGCCAGTAGCGACAGGGGAGAGACCCAGTACTTC	CASSDRGETQYF
TRBV28	TRBD2	TRBJ2-3	NA	TGTGCCAGCCGACTAGCGGGATTGGTATCAGATACGCAGTATTTT	CASRLAGLVSDTQYF
TRBV5-6	NA	TRBJ2-1	NA	TGTGCCAGCAGCTTGCAGGGCTCCAATGAGCAGTTCTTC	CASSLQGSNEQFF
TRBV2	TRBD2	TRBJ2-3	NA	TGTGCCAGCAGTCCTTTCCGGGACTACAACACAGATACGCAGTATTTT	CASSPFRDYNTDTQYF
TRBV3-1/TRBV3-2	NA	TRBJ1-3	once	TGTGCCAGCAGCCCATCTATGGGTGGAGGATCTGGAAACACCATATATTTT	CASSPSMGGGSGNTIYF
TRBV2	TRBD1	TRBJ1-5	NA	TGTGCCAGCGGGGACAAGACAGGGGTCTTCAATCAGCCCCAGCATTTT	CASGDKTGVFNQPQHF
TRBV12-3/TRBV12-4	NA	TRBJ1-1	NA	TGTGCCAGCAGTCTTATGAGGGTCACTGAAGCTTTCTTT	CASSLMRVTEAFF
TRBV20-1	NA	TRBJ2-1	NA	TGCAGTGCTAGTCCCCAATACAATGAGCAGTTCTTC	CSASPQYNEQFF
TRBV21-1	NA	TRBJ2-7	NA	TGTGCCAGCAGCAAAGGCCCCCACAGCCCTTTCCACGAGCAGTACTTC	CASSKGPHSPFHEQYF
TRBV30	TRBD2	TRBJ2-3	once	TGTGCCTGGAGGACGCGGGGGTCGGATACGCAGTATTTT	CAWRTRGSDTQYF